Below are 13 T cell receptor beta chains sequenced from a single sample in a study of cytomegalovirus exposure and HLA in healthy donors. The protocol was immunoSEQ multiplex PCR, while the TCRdb copy is restricted to in-frame clones and leaves out a portion. The data show approximately 60,000 clones, about 91% seen once. Sequenced material: PBMCs. These receptors were taken from a young woman in good health and CMV-seronegative.

V is TRBV28 and J is TRBJ2-2; tentative D call: TRBD2 (6 bases). CDR1 and CDR2 (germline): MDHEN, SYDVKM. The V end lost 3 bases, the J end lost 4 bases, and 18 bases lay between the germline ends. This CDR3 is 17 amino acids long. CDR3 in DNA: TGTGCCAGCAGTTTGTCCCGGGACTCGAGACGCACCGGGGAGCTGTTTTTT. Protein: CASSLSRDSRRTGELFF.

This clone was found once. V and J are TRBV30 and TRBJ2-7, with TRBD1 as a possible D gene (5 bases). V lost 4 bases and J lost 4, with 11 bases in between. This CDR3 is built from 12 residues. Looked up from germline, CDR1 is GTSNPN and CDR2 is SVGIG (reference sequence). CDR3 in DNA: TGTGCCTGGAAGGGGCAGCAGTACGAGCAGTACTTC. This encodes CAWKGQQYEQYF.

The rearrangement links TRBV6-1 to TRBJ1-2; D unresolved. V lost 2 bases and J lost 4, with 14 bases in between. Per germline, CDR1 MNHNS and CDR2 SASEGT. The CDR3 runs 15 residues. This chain's CDR3 is CASSELADSGYGYTF. Here the CDR3 DNA reads TGTGCCAGCAGTGAACTGGCAGATTCAGGCTATGGCTACACCTTC.

The J gene is TRBJ1-1, the V gene TRBV11-2; 7 bases are a match to TRBD1. The V and J ends lost 5 bases and 0 bases, in that order; junction bases with no gene match: 6. Germline V gives CDR1 SGHAT, CDR2 FQNNGV. This CDR3 is 15 amino acids long. This CDR3 is CASSARQGLNTEAFF. In DNA, the CDR3 is TGTGCCAGCAGCGCAAGACAGGGCCTGAACACTGAAGCTTTCTTT. Together with reference TRBV11-2 and TRBJ1-1, the CDR3 gives the full variable domain: EAGVAQSPRYKIIEKRQSVAFWCNPISGHATLYWYQQILGQGPKLLIQFQNNGVVDDSQLPKDRFSAERLKGVDSTLKIQPAKLEDSAVYLCASSARQGLNTEAFFGQGTRLTVV.

The V and J genes are TRBV29-1 and TRBJ2-1; D might be TRBD1 (5 bases). Germline lookup yields CDR1 SQVTM and CDR2 ANQGSEA. V lost 4 bases and J lost 5, with 12 bases in between. This CDR3 region has 13 residues. CDR3 DNA: TGCAGCGTTGGTATACAGGCGGACAATGAGCAGTTCTTC. As protein: CSVGIQADNEQFF.

The chain carries TRBV5-1 and TRBJ1-1, with 7 bases that match TRBD1. CDR1 and CDR2 (germline): SGHRS, YFSETQ. After removal of 0 bases from V and 3 bases from J, the junction contained 5 bases not matched to a gene. This CDR3 spans 15 amino acids. The CDR3 here is CASSLGDRIDTEAFF. In DNA form, the CDR3 reads TGCGCCAGCAGCTTGGGGGACAGAATCGACACTGAAGCTTTCTTT. Looking up the rest from reference TRBV5-1 and TRBJ1-1 gives the full variable domain: KAGVTQTPRYLIKTRGQQVTLSCSPISGHRSVSWYQQTPGQGLQFLFEYFSETQRNKGNFPGRFSGRQFSNSRSEMNVSTLELGDSALYLCASSLGDRIDTEAFFGQGTRLTVV.

The chain uses TRBV28 and TRBJ2-2; TRBD2 is a possible D gene (5 bases). V dropped 2 bases and J dropped 3 bases, with 10 bases sitting between them. From germline, CDR1 is MDHEN and CDR2 SYDVKM. The CDR3 consists of 15 residues. CDR3 nucleotides: TGTGCCAGCAGTTTAAGAGGGTGGGACACCGGGGAGCTGTTTTTT. This gives the protein CASSLRGWDTGELFF.

This rearrangement joins TRBV28 to TRBJ1-2; no definite D call. This CDR3 region has 13 residues. V dropped 2 bases and J dropped 3 bases, with 7 bases sitting between them. Germline CDR1 reads MDHEN; CDR2 reads SYDVKM. The CDR3 DNA sequence: TGTGCCAGCAGTTTAAATCGTGACTATGGCTACACCTTC. It is translated as CASSLNRDYGYTF.

This rearrangement joins TRBV11-2 to TRBJ2-7; perhaps TRBD1 as D (5 bases). Trimming took 5 bases from V and 0 from J, leaving 17 bases between them. The CDR3 sequence is 16 residues long. CDR1 is SGHAT and CDR2 is FQNNGV in the germline V gene. The chain's CDR3 is CASSTSPGQGSYEQYF. As DNA, the CDR3 is TGTGCCAGCAGCACCTCTCCAGGGCAGGGCTCCTACGAGCAGTACTTC. Based on the CDR3 plus reference TRBV11-2 and TRBJ2-7, the full variable domain is EAGVAQSPRYKIIEKRQSVAFWCNPISGHATLYWYQQILGQGPKLLIQFQNNGVVDDSQLPKDRFSAERLKGVDSTLKIQPAKLEDSAVYLCASSTSPGQGSYEQYFGPGTRLTVT.

This chain connects TRBV28 to TRBJ1-2; D perhaps matches TRBD1 (5 bases). The CDR3 consists of 13 residues. Germline V lookup: CDR1 MDHEN, CDR2 SYDVKM. Trimming stripped 1 base from V and 7 bases from J, with 10 bases between. CDR3 residues: CASSLSGSGGYTF. Here the CDR3 DNA reads TGTGCCAGCAGTTTATCAGGGTCAGGTGGCTACACCTTC.

The chain carries TRBV2 and TRBJ2-1; tentative D call: TRBD2 (6 bases). Trimming removed 6 bases at V and 6 bases at J, with 18 bases between. The CDR3 has 15 amino acids. Germline CDR1 is SNHLY and CDR2 is FYNNEI. The CDR3 coding sequence is TGTGCCAGCAGCGGGGGACCGACCCCGGGCAATGAGCAGTTCTTC. Protein: CASSGGPTPGNEQFF.

The chain is built from TRBV19 and TRBJ1-5; D is perhaps TRBD1 (6 bases). The CDR3 has 17 residues. Trimming removed 3 bases from V and 1 base from J, with 16 bases in between. Per the germline V gene, CDR1 is LNHDA and CDR2 is SQIVND (reference sequence). The CDR3 nucleotides are TGTGCCAGTAGTATGTGGGGGGGCGGCGGGAGCAATCAGCCCCAGCATTTT. Protein: CASSMWGGGGSNQPQHF.

V and J are TRBV28 and TRBJ1-6; 9 bases align to TRBD1. The CDR3 spans 15 residues. After removal of 4 bases from V and 9 bases from J, the junction contained 7 bases not matched to a gene. CDR1 MDHEN and CDR2 SYDVKM come from the germline V gene. The CDR3 spells CASSSPGQGGSPLHF. Written as DNA, the CDR3 is TGTGCCAGCAGTTCTCCGGGACAGGGTGGTTCACCCCTCCACTTT.